The 9 T cell receptor beta chains below were found in one sample sequenced in a study of cytomegalovirus exposure and HLA in healthy donors. Both 60 Vbeta primers and 13 Jbeta primers went into the PCR. Method: immunoSEQ multiplex PCR; TCRdb's copy keeps in-frame clones and lacks some. The sample lists tens of thousands of clones, 40% to 60% seen once, with roughly 12% in the top ten. The sequenced sample was PBMCs. The receptors were sampled from a human donor in good health.

This clone was recorded only once. V and J are TRBV9 and TRBJ2-3; perhaps TRBD2 as D (6 bases). The CDR3 sequence is 16 residues long. V was shortened by 0 bases and J by 2 bases, with 13 bases between the two germline ends. Germline V gene lookup returns CDR1 SGDLS and CDR2 YYNGEE. In nucleotides, the CDR3 is TGTGCCAGCAGCGTAGCGGGCGGGGACCCCACAGATACGCAGTATTTT. Protein product: CASSVAGGDPTDTQYF.

The rearrangement links TRBV19 to TRBJ2-7; D is uncertain. The CDR3 sequence is 14 residues long. The V gene's germline CDR1 is LNHDA and CDR2 SQIVND (reference sequence). V lost 5 bases to trimming and J lost 2 bases, with 13 bases between them. The CDR3, as DNA: TGTGCCAGTAGTCTCCGGAGTTTTCCCTACGAGCAGTACTTC. It specifies CASSLRSFPYEQYF.

The chain is built from TRBV29-1 and TRBJ2-3; D remains ambiguous. The ends were cut back, 0 bases at V and 10 bases at J, with 8 bases in the middle. This CDR3 spans 11 amino acids. Germline loops: CDR1 SQVTM, CDR2 ANQGSEA. The CDR3, as DNA: TGCAGCGTTGAAGAGGGCAGTGCGCAGTATTTT. This encodes CSVEEGSAQYF.

The V gene is TRBV6-5, the J gene TRBJ1-1, with TRBD1 matching 7 bases. The V and J ends lost 5 bases and 5 bases, in that order; junction bases with no gene match: 2. This CDR3 region has 12 residues. Germline V gene lookup returns CDR1 MNHEY and CDR2 SVGAGI. The CDR3 sequence is CASSPGGTEAFF. CDR3 DNA sequence: TGTGCCAGCAGTCCAGGGGGGACTGAAGCTTTCTTT.

The chain couples TRBV4-2 to TRBJ1-5, with 7 positions matching TRBD1. Germline V CDR1 and CDR2: LGHNA, YNFKEQ. This CDR3 has 15 residues. V was pared by 1 base and J by 4 bases, with 4 bases of the junction left unmatched. CDR3 amino acids: CASSQATGTNQPQHF. In DNA, the CDR3 is TGTGCCAGCAGCCAAGCGACAGGGACAAATCAGCCCCAGCATTTT.

The gene calls are TRBV4-3 and TRBJ2-2, with 9 bases matching TRBD1. Trimming removed 1 base from V and 3 bases from J; junction bases left unmatched: 3. The CDR3 has 16 residues. Per germline, CDR1 LGHNA and CDR2 YSLEER. The CDR3 DNA reads as TGCGCCAGCAGCCAAGTCGGGGACAGGGACACCGGGGAGCTGTTTTTT. Translation gives CASSQVGDRDTGELFF.

The chain is built from TRBV28 and TRBJ1-6, with D unclear. Germline V gene sequence: CDR1 MDHEN, CDR2 SYDVKM. The CDR3 has 13 amino acids. Trimming took off 7 bases at V and 10 bases at J, with 14 bases between the two ends. CDR3 sequence (DNA): TGTGCCAGCACGTCAGGTCCCATCTCACCCCTCCACTTT. Protein: CASTSGPISPLHF.

This clone showed up just a few times. V and J are TRBV4-3 and TRBJ2-3; D gene ambiguous. Germline assignment: CDR1 LGHNA and CDR2 YSLEER. V was trimmed by 0 bases and J by 9 bases, leaving 10 bases between them. CDR3 length equals 13 residues. The CDR3 DNA reads as TGCGCCAGCAGCCAAGATAGTTTAAAAACGCAGTATTTT. It is translated as CASSQDSLKTQYF.

The gene calls are TRBV11-3 and TRBJ1-1; TRBD1 aligns across 7 bases. The length of the CDR3 is 15 residues. Germline CDR1 reads SGHNT; CDR2 reads YENEEA. With V trimmed by 5 bases and J by 1 base, 7 bases remained unmatched. CDR3 residues: CASSLQGVPNTEAFF. CDR3 in DNA: TGTGCCAGCAGCCTGCAGGGGGTGCCGAACACTGAAGCTTTCTTT.